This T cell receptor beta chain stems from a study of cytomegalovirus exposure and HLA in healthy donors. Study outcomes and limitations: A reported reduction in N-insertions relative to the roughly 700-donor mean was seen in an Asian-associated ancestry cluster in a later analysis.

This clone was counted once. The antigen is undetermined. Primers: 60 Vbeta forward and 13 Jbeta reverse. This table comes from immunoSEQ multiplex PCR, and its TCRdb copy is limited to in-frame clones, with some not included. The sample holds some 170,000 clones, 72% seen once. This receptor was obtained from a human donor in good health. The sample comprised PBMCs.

The CDR3, as DNA: TGTGCCAGCAGCCGGGGGATGGGGGATCAGCCCCAGCATTTT. Amino acids: CASSRGMGDQPQHF. This chain joins TRBV6-5 and TRBJ1-5, with D tentatively TRBD1 (5 bases). CDR1 and CDR2 (germline): MNHEY, SVGAGI. The CDR3 runs to 14 residues. Trimming took 6 bases from V and 5 from J, leaving 14 bases between them.